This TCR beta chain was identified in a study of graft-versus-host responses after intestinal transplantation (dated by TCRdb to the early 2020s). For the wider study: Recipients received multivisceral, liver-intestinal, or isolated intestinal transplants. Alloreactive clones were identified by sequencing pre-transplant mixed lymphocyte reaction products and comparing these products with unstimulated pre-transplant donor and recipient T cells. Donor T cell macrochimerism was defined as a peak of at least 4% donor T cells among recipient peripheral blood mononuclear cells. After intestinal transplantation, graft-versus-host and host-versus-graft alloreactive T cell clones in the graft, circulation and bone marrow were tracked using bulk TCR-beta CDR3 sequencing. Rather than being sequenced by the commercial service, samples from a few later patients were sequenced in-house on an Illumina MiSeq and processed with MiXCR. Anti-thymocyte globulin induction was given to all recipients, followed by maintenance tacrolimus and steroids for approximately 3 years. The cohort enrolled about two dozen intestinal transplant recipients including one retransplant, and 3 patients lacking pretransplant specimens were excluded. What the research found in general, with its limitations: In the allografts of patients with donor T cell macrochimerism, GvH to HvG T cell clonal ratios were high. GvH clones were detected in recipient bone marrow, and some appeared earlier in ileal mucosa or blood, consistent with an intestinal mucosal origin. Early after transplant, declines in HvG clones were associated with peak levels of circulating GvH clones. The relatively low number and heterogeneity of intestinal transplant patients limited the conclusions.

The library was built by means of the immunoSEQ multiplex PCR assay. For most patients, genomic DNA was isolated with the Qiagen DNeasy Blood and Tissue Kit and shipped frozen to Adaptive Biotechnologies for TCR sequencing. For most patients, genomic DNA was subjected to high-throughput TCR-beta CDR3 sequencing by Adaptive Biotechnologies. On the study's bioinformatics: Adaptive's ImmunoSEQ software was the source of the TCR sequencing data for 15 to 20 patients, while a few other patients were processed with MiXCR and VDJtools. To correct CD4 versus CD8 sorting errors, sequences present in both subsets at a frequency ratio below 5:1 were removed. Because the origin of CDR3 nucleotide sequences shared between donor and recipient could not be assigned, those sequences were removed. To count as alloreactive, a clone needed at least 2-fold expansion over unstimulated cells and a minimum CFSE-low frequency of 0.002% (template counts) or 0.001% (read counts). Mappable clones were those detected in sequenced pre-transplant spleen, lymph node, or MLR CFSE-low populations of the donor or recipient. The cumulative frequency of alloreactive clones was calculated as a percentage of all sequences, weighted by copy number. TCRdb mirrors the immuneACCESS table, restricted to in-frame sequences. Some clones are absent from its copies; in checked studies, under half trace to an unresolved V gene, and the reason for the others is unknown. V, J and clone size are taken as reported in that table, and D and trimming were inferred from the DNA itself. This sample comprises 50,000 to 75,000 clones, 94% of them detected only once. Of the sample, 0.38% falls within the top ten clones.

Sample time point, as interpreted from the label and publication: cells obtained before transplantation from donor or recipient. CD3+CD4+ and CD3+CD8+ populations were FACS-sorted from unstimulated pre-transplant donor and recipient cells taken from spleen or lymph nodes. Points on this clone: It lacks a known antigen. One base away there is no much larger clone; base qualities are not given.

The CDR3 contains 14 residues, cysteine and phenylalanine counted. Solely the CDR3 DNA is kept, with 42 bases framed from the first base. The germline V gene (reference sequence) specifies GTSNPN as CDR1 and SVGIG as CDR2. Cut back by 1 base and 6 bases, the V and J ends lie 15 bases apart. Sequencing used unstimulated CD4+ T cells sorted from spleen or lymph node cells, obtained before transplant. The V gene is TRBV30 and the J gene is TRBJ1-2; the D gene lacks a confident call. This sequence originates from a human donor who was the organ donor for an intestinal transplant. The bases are TGTGCCTGGAGTGGGACCGGAGGCATAGATGGCTACACCTTC. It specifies CAWSGTGGIDGYTF.